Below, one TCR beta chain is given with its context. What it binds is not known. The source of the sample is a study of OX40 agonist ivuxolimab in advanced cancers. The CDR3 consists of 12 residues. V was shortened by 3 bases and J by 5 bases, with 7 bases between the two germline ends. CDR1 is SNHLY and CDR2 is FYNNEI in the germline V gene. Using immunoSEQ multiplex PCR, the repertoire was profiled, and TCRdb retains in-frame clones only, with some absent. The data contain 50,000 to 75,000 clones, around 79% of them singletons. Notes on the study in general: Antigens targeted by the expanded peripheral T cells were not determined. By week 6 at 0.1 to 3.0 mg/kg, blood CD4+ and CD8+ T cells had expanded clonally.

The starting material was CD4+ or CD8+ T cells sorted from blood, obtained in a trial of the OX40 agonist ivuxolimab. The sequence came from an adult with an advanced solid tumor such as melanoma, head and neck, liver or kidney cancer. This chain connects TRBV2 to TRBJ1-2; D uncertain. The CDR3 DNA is TGTGCCAGCAGTGACAGGTCGTATGGCTACACCTTC. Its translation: CASSDRSYGYTF.